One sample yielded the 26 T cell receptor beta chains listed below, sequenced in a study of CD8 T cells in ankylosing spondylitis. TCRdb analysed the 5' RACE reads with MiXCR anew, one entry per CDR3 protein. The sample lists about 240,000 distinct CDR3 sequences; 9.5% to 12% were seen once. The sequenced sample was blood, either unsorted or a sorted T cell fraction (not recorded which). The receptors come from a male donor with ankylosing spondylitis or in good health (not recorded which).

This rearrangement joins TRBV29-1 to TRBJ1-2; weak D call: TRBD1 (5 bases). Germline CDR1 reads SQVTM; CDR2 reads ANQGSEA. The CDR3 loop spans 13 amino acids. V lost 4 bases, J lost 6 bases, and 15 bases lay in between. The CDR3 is CSVGRGGGDGYTF. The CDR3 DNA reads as TGCAGCGTTGGAAGGGGAGGAGGTGATGGCTACACCTTC.

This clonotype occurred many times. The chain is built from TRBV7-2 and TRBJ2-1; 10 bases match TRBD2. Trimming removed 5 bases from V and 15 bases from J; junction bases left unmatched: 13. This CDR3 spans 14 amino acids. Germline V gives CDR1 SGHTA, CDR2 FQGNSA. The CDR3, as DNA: TGTGCCAGCAGCCGATTAGCGGGAGGAGCTTCTGGGTTCTTC. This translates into CASSRLAGGASGFF.

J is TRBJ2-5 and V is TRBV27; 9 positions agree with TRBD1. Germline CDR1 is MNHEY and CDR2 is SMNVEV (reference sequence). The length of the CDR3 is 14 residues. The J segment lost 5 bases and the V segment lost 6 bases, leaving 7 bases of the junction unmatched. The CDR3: CASRSTGGSETQYF. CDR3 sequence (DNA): TGTGCCAGCAGGTCCACAGGGGGCTCGGAGACCCAGTACTTC.

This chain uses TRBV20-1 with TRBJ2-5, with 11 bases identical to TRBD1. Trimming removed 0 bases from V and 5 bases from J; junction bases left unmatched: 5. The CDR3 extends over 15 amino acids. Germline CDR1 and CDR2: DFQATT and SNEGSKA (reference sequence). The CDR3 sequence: CSAREGRTGGETQYF. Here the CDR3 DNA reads TGCAGTGCTAGAGAAGGGAGGACAGGGGGCGAGACCCAGTACTTC.

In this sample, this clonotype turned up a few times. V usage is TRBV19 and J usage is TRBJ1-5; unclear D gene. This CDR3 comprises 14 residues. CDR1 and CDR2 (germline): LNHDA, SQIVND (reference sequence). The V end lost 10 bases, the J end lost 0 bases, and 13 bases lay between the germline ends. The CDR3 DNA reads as TGTGCCACCTTTGGGGAGAGTAGCAATCAGCCCCAGCATTTT. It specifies CATFGESSNQPQHF.

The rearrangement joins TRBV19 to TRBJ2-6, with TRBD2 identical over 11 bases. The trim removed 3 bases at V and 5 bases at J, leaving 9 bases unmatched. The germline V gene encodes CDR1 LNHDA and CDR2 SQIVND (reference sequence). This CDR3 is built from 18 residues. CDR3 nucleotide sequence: TGTGCCAGTAGTATCGGACTAGCGGGTGTTCTGAGGGCCAACGTCCTGACTTTC. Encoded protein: CASSIGLAGVLRANVLTF.

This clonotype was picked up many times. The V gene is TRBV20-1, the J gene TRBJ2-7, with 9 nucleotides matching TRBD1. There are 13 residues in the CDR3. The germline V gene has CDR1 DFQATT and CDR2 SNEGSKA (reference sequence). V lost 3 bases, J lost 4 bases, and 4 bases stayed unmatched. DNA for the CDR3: TGCAGTGCTAGTACAGGGGGCCCATACGAGCAGTACTTC. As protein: CSASTGGPYEQYF.

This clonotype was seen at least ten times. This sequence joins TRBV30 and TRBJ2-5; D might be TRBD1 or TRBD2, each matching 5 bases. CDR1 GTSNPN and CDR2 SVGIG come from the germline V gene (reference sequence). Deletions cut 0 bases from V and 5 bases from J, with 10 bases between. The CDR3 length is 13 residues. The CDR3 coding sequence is TGTGCCTGGAGTGTACAGAGGGGTGAGACCCAGTACTTC. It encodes CAWSVQRGETQYF.

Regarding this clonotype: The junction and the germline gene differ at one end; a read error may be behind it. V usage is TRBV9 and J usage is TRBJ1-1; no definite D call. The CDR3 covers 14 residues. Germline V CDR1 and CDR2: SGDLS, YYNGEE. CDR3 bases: TGCGCAAAAAAAAGAGGGCGGGGTAGCACTGAAGCTTTCTTT. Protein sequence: CAKKRGRGSTEAFF.

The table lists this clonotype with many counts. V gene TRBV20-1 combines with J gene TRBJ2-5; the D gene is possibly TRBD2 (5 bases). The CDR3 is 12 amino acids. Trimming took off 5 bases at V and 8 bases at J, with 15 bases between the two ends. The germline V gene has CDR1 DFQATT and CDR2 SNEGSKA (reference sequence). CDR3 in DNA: TGCAGTGCTGGAGGATGGGCCGTAACCCAGTACTTC. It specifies CSAGGWAVTQYF.

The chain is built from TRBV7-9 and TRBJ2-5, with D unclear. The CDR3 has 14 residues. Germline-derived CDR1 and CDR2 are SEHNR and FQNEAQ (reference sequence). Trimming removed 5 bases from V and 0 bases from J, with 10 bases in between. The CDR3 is CASSPENYQETQYF. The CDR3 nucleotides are TGTGCCAGCAGCCCCGAGAATTACCAAGAGACCCAGTACTTC.

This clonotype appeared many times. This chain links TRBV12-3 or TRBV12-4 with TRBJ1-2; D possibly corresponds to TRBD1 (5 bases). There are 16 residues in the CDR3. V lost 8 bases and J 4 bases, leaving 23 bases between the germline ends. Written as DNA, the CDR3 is TGTGCCAGCTCGCCTTTCGTCAGGGCGTTCGGCTATGGCTACACCTTC. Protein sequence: CASSPFVRAFGYGYTF.

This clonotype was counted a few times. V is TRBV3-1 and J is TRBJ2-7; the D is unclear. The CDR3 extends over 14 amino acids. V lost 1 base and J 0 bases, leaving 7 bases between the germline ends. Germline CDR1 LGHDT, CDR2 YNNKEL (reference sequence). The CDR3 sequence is CASSQGGLSYEQYF. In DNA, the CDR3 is TGTGCCAGCAGCCAAGGCGGCCTCTCCTACGAGCAGTACTTC.

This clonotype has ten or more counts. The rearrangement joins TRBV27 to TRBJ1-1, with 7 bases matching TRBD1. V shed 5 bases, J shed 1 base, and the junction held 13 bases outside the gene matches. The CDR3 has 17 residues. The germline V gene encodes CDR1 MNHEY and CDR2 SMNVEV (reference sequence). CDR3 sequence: CASSGDTRTGSNTEAFF. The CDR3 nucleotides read TGTGCCAGCAGTGGTGATACGAGGACAGGATCGAACACTGAAGCTTTCTTT.

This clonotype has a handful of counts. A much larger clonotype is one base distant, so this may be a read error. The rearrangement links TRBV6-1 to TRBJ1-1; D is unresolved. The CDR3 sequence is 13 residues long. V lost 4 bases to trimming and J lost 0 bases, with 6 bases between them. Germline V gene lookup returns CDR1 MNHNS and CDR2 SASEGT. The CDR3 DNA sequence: TGTGCCAGCAGTGCTGAGATGAACACTGAAGCTTTCTTT. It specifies CASSAEMNTEAFF.

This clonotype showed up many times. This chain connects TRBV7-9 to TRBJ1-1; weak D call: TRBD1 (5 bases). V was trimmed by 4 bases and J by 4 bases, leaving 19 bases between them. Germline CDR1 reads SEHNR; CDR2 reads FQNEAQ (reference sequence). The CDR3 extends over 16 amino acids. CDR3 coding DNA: TGTGCCAGCAGCTCACACCCAGTGAAGGGGCCCACTGAAGCTTTCTTT. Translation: CASSSHPVKGPTEAFF.

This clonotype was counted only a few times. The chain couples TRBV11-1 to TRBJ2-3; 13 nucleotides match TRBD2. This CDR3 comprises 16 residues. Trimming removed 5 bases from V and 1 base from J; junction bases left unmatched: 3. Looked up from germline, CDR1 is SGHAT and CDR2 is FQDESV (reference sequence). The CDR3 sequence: CASSRTSGGRTDTQYF. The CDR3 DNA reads TGTGCCAGCAGCCGGACTAGCGGGGGCCGCACAGATACGCAGTATTTT.

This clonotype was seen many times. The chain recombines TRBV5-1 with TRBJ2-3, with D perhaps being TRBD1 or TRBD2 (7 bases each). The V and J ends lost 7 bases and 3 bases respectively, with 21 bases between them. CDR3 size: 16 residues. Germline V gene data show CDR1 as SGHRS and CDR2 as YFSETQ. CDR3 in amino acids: CASAPGDQGGTDTQYF. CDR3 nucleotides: TGCGCCAGCGCCCCAGGGGATCAGGGGGGGACAGATACGCAGTATTTT.

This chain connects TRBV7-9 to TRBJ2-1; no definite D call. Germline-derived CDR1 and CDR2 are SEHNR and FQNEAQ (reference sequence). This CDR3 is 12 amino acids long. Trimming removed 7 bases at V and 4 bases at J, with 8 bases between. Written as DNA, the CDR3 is TGTGCCAGCACCCTTCGGTACAATGAGCAGTTCTTC. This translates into CASTLRYNEQFF.

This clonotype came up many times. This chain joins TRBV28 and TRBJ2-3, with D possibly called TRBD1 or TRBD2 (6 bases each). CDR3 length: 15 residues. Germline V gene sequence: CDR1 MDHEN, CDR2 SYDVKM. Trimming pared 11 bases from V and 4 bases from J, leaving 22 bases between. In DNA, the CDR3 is TGTGCCGCAAAGGGGGGAGACAGTGCCCCAGATACGCAGTATTTT. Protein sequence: CAAKGGDSAPDTQYF. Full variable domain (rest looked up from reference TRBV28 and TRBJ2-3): DVKVTQSSRYLVKRTGEKVFLECVQDMDHENMFWYRQDPGLGLRLIYFSYDVKMKEKGDIPEGYSVSREKKERFSLILESASTNQTSMYLCAAKGGDSAPDTQYFGPGTRLTVL.

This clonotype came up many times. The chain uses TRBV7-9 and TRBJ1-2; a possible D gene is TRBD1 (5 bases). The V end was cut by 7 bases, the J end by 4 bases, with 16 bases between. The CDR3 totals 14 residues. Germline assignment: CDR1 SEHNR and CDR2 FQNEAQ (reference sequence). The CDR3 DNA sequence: TGTGCCAGCACCTCGGGACTCCAGGGCTATGGCTACACCTTC. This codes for CASTSGLQGYGYTF.

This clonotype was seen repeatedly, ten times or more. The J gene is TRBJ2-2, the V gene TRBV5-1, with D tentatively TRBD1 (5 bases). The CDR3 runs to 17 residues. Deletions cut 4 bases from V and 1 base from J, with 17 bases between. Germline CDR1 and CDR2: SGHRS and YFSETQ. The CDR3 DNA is TGCGCCAGCAGCATTGATAGTCGGCAGGGGAACACCGGGGAGCTGTTTTTT. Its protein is CASSIDSRQGNTGELFF.

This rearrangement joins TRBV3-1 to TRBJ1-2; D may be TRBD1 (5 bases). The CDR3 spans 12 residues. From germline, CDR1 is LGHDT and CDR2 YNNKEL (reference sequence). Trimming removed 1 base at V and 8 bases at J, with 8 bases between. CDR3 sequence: CASSQGGRGYTF. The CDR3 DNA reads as TGTGCCAGCAGCCAAGGGGGACGAGGCTACACCTTC.

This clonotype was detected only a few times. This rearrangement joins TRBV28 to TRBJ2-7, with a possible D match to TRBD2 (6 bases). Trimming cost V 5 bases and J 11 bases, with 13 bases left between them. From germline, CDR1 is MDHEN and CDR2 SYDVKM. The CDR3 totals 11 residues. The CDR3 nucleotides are TGTGCCAGCAGTAATCTGTCTAGCGAGTACTTC. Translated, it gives CASSNLSSEYF.

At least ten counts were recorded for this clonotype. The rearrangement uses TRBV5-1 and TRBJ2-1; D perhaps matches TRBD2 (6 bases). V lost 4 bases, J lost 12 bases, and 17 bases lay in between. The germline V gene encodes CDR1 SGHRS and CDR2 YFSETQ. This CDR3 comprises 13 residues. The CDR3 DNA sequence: TGCGCCAGCAGCCTGACTAGTGGGGGAACGCAGTTCTTC. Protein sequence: CASSLTSGGTQFF.

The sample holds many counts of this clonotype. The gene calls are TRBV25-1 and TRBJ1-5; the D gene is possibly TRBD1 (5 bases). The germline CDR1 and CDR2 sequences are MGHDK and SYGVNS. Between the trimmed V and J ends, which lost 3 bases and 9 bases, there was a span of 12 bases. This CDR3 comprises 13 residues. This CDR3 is CASSEGEGLPQHF. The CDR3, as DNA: TGTGCCAGCAGTGAGGGGGAAGGACTGCCCCAGCATTTT.